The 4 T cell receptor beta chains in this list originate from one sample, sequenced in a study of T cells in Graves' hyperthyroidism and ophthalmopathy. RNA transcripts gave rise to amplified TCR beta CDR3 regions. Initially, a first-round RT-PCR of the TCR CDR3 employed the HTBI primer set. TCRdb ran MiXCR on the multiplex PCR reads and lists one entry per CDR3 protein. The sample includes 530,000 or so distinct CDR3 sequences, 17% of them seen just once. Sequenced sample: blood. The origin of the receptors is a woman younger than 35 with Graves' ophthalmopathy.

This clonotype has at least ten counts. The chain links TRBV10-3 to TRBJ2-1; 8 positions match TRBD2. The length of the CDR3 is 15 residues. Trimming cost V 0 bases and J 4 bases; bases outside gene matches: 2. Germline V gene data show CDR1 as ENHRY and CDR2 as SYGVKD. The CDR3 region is CAISESTSGYNEQFF. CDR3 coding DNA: TGTGCCATCAGTGAGTCAACTAGCGGATACAATGAGCAGTTCTTC.

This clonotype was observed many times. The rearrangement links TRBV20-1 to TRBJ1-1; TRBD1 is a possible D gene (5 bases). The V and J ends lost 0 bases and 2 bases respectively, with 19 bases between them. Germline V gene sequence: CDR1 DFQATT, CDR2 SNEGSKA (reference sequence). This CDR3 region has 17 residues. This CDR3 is CSARDRWRGGGNTEAFF. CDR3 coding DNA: TGCAGTGCTAGAGATAGGTGGCGCGGCGGGGGAAACACTGAAGCTTTCTTT.

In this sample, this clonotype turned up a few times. As DNA, the CDR3 is TGTGCCAGCAGTAACCCTGAGGGACAGAACTCCTACGAGCAGTACTTC. This sequence encodes CASSNPEGQNSYEQYF. The V and J genes are TRBV12-3 or TRBV12-4 and TRBJ2-7; 7 positions agree with TRBD1. The CDR3 totals 16 residues. V trimming: 5 bases; J trimming: 0 bases; junction bases outside the gene matches: 10.

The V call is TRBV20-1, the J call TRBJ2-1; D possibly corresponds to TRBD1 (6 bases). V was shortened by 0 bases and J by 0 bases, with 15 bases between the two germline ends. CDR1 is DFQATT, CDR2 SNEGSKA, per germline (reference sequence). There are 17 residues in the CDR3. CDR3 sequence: CSARDRGLSSSYNEQFF. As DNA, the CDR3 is TGCAGTGCTAGAGACAGGGGTTTGTCGAGCTCCTACAATGAGCAGTTCTTC.